This TCR beta chain is drawn from a study of circulating and synovial CD4+ cells in juvenile arthritis. This clone occurred once. Its target is unknown. Findings of the study overall: Bulk blood CD4 samples held at least an order of magnitude more or fewer genomes than CPL. Deeper sequencing increased measured overlap with synovial clonotypes. Circulating pathogenic-like lymphocytes shared a substantially higher fraction of CDR3 sequences with synovium than bulk blood.

The V gene lost 5 bases and the J gene lost 2 bases, with 18 bases spanning the gap. Germline CDR1 and CDR2: MNHEY and SMNVEV (reference sequence). This CDR3 is 16 amino acids long. Measured with immunoSEQ multiplex PCR; TCRdb has only the in-frame clones, and not every one. Altogether under 40,000 clones are present, 80% to 95% being singletons, with the ten largest covering 2.9%. Sequenced: CD4+ T cells from blood. The rearrangement uses TRBV27 and TRBJ2-5, with D maybe TRBD1 (6 bases). The receptor was isolated from a human donor with juvenile idiopathic arthritis. The CDR3 protein is CASSGAVQGIQETQYF. CDR3 DNA sequence: TGTGCCAGCAGTGGGGCGGTACAGGGAATACAAGAGACCCAGTACTTC.